This is a list of T cell receptor beta chains from one sample in a study of response to subunit inactivated influenza vaccine. TCRdb reprocessed the RT-PCR reads with MiXCR, giving one entry per CDR3 protein. The table shows around 150,000 distinct CDR3 sequences, with approximately 10% occurring only once. This sample comprised non-naive T cells sorted from PBMCs, obtained roughly 45 days after vaccination. These receptors came from a man aged 50-60 years who received an inactivated influenza vaccine. Both conserved end residues are part of each CDR3. Each record gives: V gene, D gene, J gene, clone size, CDR3 DNA, CDR3 protein. The D gene is left open where the match is weak. Not every row has a clone size; where given, it reads once, few, many or a size class.

V gene: TRBV12-3/TRBV12-4
D gene: .
J gene: TRBJ1-5
clone size: many
CDR3 DNA: TGTGCCAGCAAAAAAGCAGACAATCAGCCCCAGCATTTT
CDR3 protein: CASKKADNQPQHF

V gene: TRBV7-9
D gene: TRBD1
J gene: TRBJ1-2
clone size: .
CDR3 DNA: TGTGCCAGCAGCTTAGATTCAGGGGGGAATGGCTACACCTTC
CDR3 protein: CASSLDSGGNGYTF

V gene: TRBV2
D gene: .
J gene: TRBJ1-2
clone size: .
CDR3 DNA: TGTGCCAGCAGTGAGTTAGGGGCGGGAGGCTACACCTTC
CDR3 protein: CASSELGAGGYTF

V gene: TRBV29-1
D gene: .
J gene: TRBJ1-1
clone size: many
CDR3 DNA: TGCAGCGTTGCTGCAGGGGCGAACACTGAAGCTTTCTTT
CDR3 protein: CSVAAGANTEAFF

V gene: TRBV20-1
D gene: .
J gene: TRBJ1-2
clone size: few
CDR3 DNA: TGCAGTGCTAGGGTCAGACAGGACCTTGGCTATGGCTACACCTTC
CDR3 protein: CSARVRQDLGYGYTF

V gene: TRBV11-2
D gene: TRBD1
J gene: TRBJ2-7
clone size: few
CDR3 DNA: TGTGCCAGCAGCTCGACAGGGTCGGGCTACGAGCAGTACTTC
CDR3 protein: CASSSTGSGYEQYF

V gene: TRBV27
D gene: TRBD1
J gene: TRBJ2-7
clone size: .
CDR3 DNA: TGTGCCAGCAGTCCCGGGACAGGGCCTGTCTACGAGCAGTACTTC
CDR3 protein: CASSPGTGPVYEQYF

V gene: TRBV20-1
D gene: .
J gene: TRBJ2-7
clone size: .
CDR3 DNA: TGCAGTGCCCGGCTAGCCAAGGAGCAGTACTTC
CDR3 protein: CSARLAKEQYF

V gene: TRBV4-1
D gene: TRBD1
J gene: TRBJ1-2
clone size: few
CDR3 DNA: TGCGCCAGCAGCCCGCGATACCAGGGGGCCAGCTATGGCTACACCTTC
CDR3 protein: CASSPRYQGASYGYTF

V gene: TRBV12-3/TRBV12-4
D gene: .
J gene: TRBJ2-1
clone size: many
CDR3 DNA: TGTGCCAGCAGTTTAGGGGGCGGGTCCTACAATGAGCAGTTCTTC
CDR3 protein: CASSLGGGSYNEQFF

V gene: TRBV9
D gene: TRBD2
J gene: TRBJ2-1
clone size: .
CDR3 DNA: TGTGCCAGCAGCGCACTAGCGGGGGGGCCTTACAATGAGCAGTTCTTC
CDR3 protein: CASSALAGGPYNEQFF

V gene: TRBV5-6
D gene: TRBD1
J gene: TRBJ1-2
clone size: .
CDR3 DNA: TGTGCCAGCAGCCGGACAGGATGGTATGGCTACACCTTC
CDR3 protein: CASSRTGWYGYTF

V gene: TRBV7-9
D gene: .
J gene: TRBJ2-1
clone size: few
CDR3 DNA: TGTGCCAGCAGCCCACATTTAGGGGTGCAGCAGTTCTTC
CDR3 protein: CASSPHLGVQQFF

V gene: TRBV5-4
D gene: .
J gene: TRBJ1-3
clone size: .
CDR3 DNA: TGTGCCAGCAGCCAGGGAGGGAGCACCATATATTTT
CDR3 protein: CASSQGGSTIYF

V gene: TRBV20-1
D gene: .
J gene: TRBJ1-5
clone size: few
CDR3 DNA: TGCAGTGCCCTCTGGGACGGGCTCCAGCATTTT
CDR3 protein: CSALWDGLQHF

V gene: TRBV6-2/TRBV6-3
D gene: .
J gene: TRBJ2-5
clone size: .
CDR3 DNA: TGTGCCAGCACTCAATGGACGGGTCGGGAGACCCAGTACTTC
CDR3 protein: CASTQWTGRETQYF

V gene: TRBV11-2
D gene: .
J gene: TRBJ1-1
clone size: many
CDR3 DNA: TGTGCCAGCAGCTTAGGAACTTGGGGGCAGGCGGACACTGAAGCTTTCTTT
CDR3 protein: CASSLGTWGQADTEAFF

V gene: TRBV9
D gene: .
J gene: TRBJ2-1
clone size: few
CDR3 DNA: TGTGCCAGCAGCGTAGCAGGGACCCAGTACAATGAGCAGTTCTTC
CDR3 protein: CASSVAGTQYNEQFF

V gene: TRBV3-1
D gene: TRBD2
J gene: TRBJ2-5
clone size: .
CDR3 DNA: TGTGCCAGCAGCCTCCTAGCGGGAGGGGTGCAAGAGACCCAGTACTTC
CDR3 protein: CASSLLAGGVQETQYF

V gene: TRBV5-1
D gene: .
J gene: TRBJ2-7
clone size: .
CDR3 DNA: TGCGCCAGCAGCTTAGCGAGCGGTTTGAGCTCCTACGAGCAGTACTTC
CDR3 protein: CASSLASGLSSYEQYF

V gene: TRBV7-2
D gene: TRBD2
J gene: TRBJ2-1
clone size: .
CDR3 DNA: TGTGCCAGCAGCTTAAACTCGAGAGCGGGGGGAGGTGAGCAGTTCTTC
CDR3 protein: CASSLNSRAGGGEQFF

V gene: TRBV2
D gene: .
J gene: TRBJ2-1
clone size: .
CDR3 DNA: TGTGCCAGTGGCCGGGGCCAAGGTAGTAATGAGCAGTTCTTC
CDR3 protein: CASGRGQGSNEQFF

V gene: TRBV4-3
D gene: TRBD1
J gene: TRBJ2-1
clone size: few
CDR3 DNA: TGCGCCAGCAGCCAAGATCGGACAGGTTATGAGCAGTTCTTC
CDR3 protein: CASSQDRTGYEQFF

V gene: TRBV7-3
D gene: TRBD2
J gene: TRBJ2-1
clone size: many
CDR3 DNA: TGTGCCAGCAGCTTAACCGGCGGGAGATCCTACAATGAGCAGTTCTTC
CDR3 protein: CASSLTGGRSYNEQFF

V gene: TRBV20-1
D gene: .
J gene: TRBJ2-7
clone size: few
CDR3 DNA: TGCAGTGCTACAAAGGGAGGCTACGAGCAGTACTTC
CDR3 protein: CSATKGGYEQYF

V gene: TRBV27
D gene: .
J gene: TRBJ2-1
clone size: few
CDR3 DNA: TGTGCCAGCAGTTTAGCGGGCAGCCGACACTACAATGAGCAGTTCTTC
CDR3 protein: CASSLAGSRHYNEQFF

V gene: TRBV7-9
D gene: TRBD1
J gene: TRBJ1-5
clone size: .
CDR3 DNA: TGTGCCAGCGGACAGGGGGACCATCAGCCCCAGCATTTT
CDR3 protein: CASGQGDHQPQHF

V gene: TRBV3-1
D gene: .
J gene: TRBJ2-7
clone size: many
CDR3 DNA: TGTGCCAGCAGAAGCACCTCCTACGAGCAGTACTTC
CDR3 protein: CASRSTSYEQYF

V gene: TRBV7-9
D gene: TRBD2
J gene: TRBJ2-1
clone size: few
CDR3 DNA: TGTGCCAGCAGCTTAACGGGAGGGCCCTACAATGAGCAGTTCTTC
CDR3 protein: CASSLTGGPYNEQFF

V gene: TRBV29-1
D gene: .
J gene: TRBJ2-7
clone size: .
CDR3 DNA: TGCAGCGTTGCTAGCCGATACTCCTACGAGCAGTACTTC
CDR3 protein: CSVASRYSYEQYF

V gene: TRBV7-6
D gene: .
J gene: TRBJ1-1
clone size: .
CDR3 DNA: TGTGCCAGCAGTCCCAGCCAGACGAACACTGAAGCTTTCTTT
CDR3 protein: CASSPSQTNTEAFF

V gene: TRBV20-1
D gene: TRBD1
J gene: TRBJ1-1
clone size: .
CDR3 DNA: TGCAGTGCGCAGGGGGCGAACACTGAAGCTTTCTTT
CDR3 protein: CSAQGANTEAFF

V gene: TRBV7-2
D gene: TRBD2
J gene: TRBJ2-3
clone size: many
CDR3 DNA: TGTGCCAGCAGCCTAAAAGCGGGGGGCTCGGATACGCAGTATTTT
CDR3 protein: CASSLKAGGSDTQYF

V gene: TRBV6-2/TRBV6-3
D gene: TRBD1
J gene: TRBJ2-1
clone size: few
CDR3 DNA: TGTGCCAGCAGTCCGGGACAGGGAAACTACAATGAGCAGTTCTTC
CDR3 protein: CASSPGQGNYNEQFF

V gene: TRBV12-3/TRBV12-4
D gene: .
J gene: TRBJ2-7
clone size: .
CDR3 DNA: TGTGCCAGCAGTTCGGGCCGCCCGCAACCCTACGAGCAGTACTTC
CDR3 protein: CASSSGRPQPYEQYF

V gene: TRBV9
D gene: TRBD1
J gene: TRBJ2-1
clone size: .
CDR3 DNA: TGTGCCAGCAGCGTAGGGGACAGGCCTTGCAATGAGCAGTTCTTC
CDR3 protein: CASSVGDRPCNEQFF

V gene: TRBV28
D gene: .
J gene: TRBJ1-1
clone size: many
CDR3 DNA: TGTGCCAGCAGCGAAGCCACGGGCAAGGCCTATAATATGAACACTGAAGCTTTCTTT
CDR3 protein: CASSEATGKAYNMNTEAFF

V gene: TRBV7-2
D gene: TRBD1
J gene: TRBJ2-2
clone size: .
CDR3 DNA: TGTGCCAGCAGCTTGATGAGGGGGCCGGTCGGGGAGCTGTTTTTT
CDR3 protein: CASSLMRGPVGELFF

V gene: TRBV14
D gene: .
J gene: TRBJ2-3
clone size: few
CDR3 DNA: TGTGCCAGCAGCCAAGATTACCTAGATACGCAGTATTTT
CDR3 protein: CASSQDYLDTQYF

V gene: TRBV24-1
D gene: .
J gene: TRBJ2-7
clone size: few
CDR3 DNA: TGTGCCACCAGTGATTTCAAAGGGAAGCAGTACTTC
CDR3 protein: CATSDFKGKQYF

V gene: TRBV4-2
D gene: .
J gene: TRBJ2-1
clone size: .
CDR3 DNA: TGTGCCAGCAGCCACCCCGGGATAGCTAGCTCCTACAATGAGCAGTTCTTC
CDR3 protein: CASSHPGIASSYNEQFF

V gene: TRBV5-6
D gene: .
J gene: TRBJ1-2
clone size: many
CDR3 DNA: TGTGCCAGCAGCTTGGCCAATGGGGGGACTAACTATGGCTACACCTTC
CDR3 protein: CASSLANGGTNYGYTF

V gene: TRBV30
D gene: .
J gene: TRBJ2-7
clone size: .
CDR3 DNA: TGTGCCTGGAGGTTCCGGGACACGGTTTACGAGCAGTACTTC
CDR3 protein: CAWRFRDTVYEQYF